This TCR beta chain originates from a study of Ad26.COV2.S vaccination and SARS-CoV-2 variants. The study, taken as a whole, reports: Measurements of TCR breadth and depth may have given underestimates of the total T cell responses. Recipients of either vaccine or placebo displayed similar breadth of non-spike TCRs.

This clone has just one count. The antigen is undetermined. The CDR3 length is 13 residues. V trimming: 9 bases; J trimming: 1 base; junction bases outside the gene matches: 5. Germline V CDR1 and CDR2: ENHRY, SYGVKD. The data were produced by immunoSEQ multiplex PCR, yet TCRdb's version contains in-frame clones alone and is incomplete. Here the sample spans 300,000 to 400,000 clones, about 91% being singletons. The origin of this receptor is a human donor who had recovered from COVID-19. V gene TRBV10-3 combines with J gene TRBJ1-1; 7 positions agree with TRBD1. The sequenced sample was peripheral blood, obtained after recovery from COVID-19. Here the CDR3 reads CAISGQWNTEAFF. DNA for the CDR3: TGTGCCATATCGGGACAGTGGAACACTGAAGCTTTCTTT.